This is a list of T cell receptor beta chains from one sample in a study of T cells in Graves' hyperthyroidism and ophthalmopathy. MiXCR, run by TCRdb on the multiplex PCR reads, gives a single entry per CDR3 protein. This sample has approximately 370,000 distinct CDR3 sequences; about 15% occur once, and the top ten carry approximately 29%. The sample taken for sequencing was blood. These receptors all come from a woman aged 25 to 39 with Graves' hyperthyroidism. The conserved cysteine and the conserved F or W are not part of the CDR3 here. Fields, in order: V gene, CDR3 protein.

TRBV2,ASRSPGASGSETQY
TRBV24-1,ATSDPGGPSYNEQF
TRBV15,ATGRAGVSSGANVLT
TRBV3-1,ASSPPTTGGTEAF
TRBV19,ASSTGGARSYEQY
TRBV27,ASIPYSRKELKSYNEQF
TRBV15,ATSRDSPATGVGNTIY
TRBV6-1,ASSERAGMETQY
TRBV20-1,SARVRTPAGNEQF
TRBV5-4,ASSLGWTGGWDTEAF
TRBV4-1,ASSQTRSGGSYEQY
TRBV7-3,ASSTSTGGTEAF
TRBV11-2,ASSLVYSIETQY
TRBV11-2,ASSLQLWTGGFTEAF
TRBV6-9,ASSYGGREWTGELF
TRBV14,ASSQDRTGAKRALSYNERF
TRBV15,ATSPAEGGSSPLH
TRBV28,ASSDGRMNTEAF
TRBV5-1,ASSLADATNEKLF
TRBV29-1,SARGTDKSETQY
TRBV27,ASRSGRPYEQY
TRBV3-1,ASRGDKSSYNEQF
TRBV11-1,ATSNFGEALNTEAF
TRBV11-2,ASSSTGGQPQH
TRBV11-1,ASSYTSGIAKNIQY
TRBV6-2/TRBV6-3,ASSYSPLTSGRSYAETQD
TRBV16,ASSPVGGANYGYT
TRBV27,ASSLARDRYSNQPQH
TRBV28,ASSTPLGLAGKIYEQY
TRBV12-3/TRBV12-4,ASSLAGTSGGFYNEQF
TRBV27,ASSPRHTSADTQY
TRBV29-1,SVGGQADTQY
TRBV28,ASSLSSGSFPDTQY
TRBV12-3/TRBV12-4,ASSSRQTQH
TRBV3-1,ASSQDPGLAGFVGSYEQY
TRBV6-2/TRBV6-3,ASEQDTDTQY
TRBV29-1,SVSGDSYEQY
TRBV24-1,ATSDFSGSNTGELF
TRBV7-6,ASSIRRISGRRLDEQF
TRBV28,ASEDRGRETEAF
TRBV7-8,ASSLTKGGSYEQY
TRBV4-1,ASSQVRGAGNTIY
TRBV4-1,ASSQPRTGANEQF
TRBV19,ASSLYQTRMGQETQY
TRBV11-2,ASSLAAGVVNGAQY
TRBV20-1,SARSTKDEQF
TRBV30,AWSVQGLPSNQPQH
TRBV28,ASSLGFPGDQPQH
TRBV2,ASSRGDQPQH